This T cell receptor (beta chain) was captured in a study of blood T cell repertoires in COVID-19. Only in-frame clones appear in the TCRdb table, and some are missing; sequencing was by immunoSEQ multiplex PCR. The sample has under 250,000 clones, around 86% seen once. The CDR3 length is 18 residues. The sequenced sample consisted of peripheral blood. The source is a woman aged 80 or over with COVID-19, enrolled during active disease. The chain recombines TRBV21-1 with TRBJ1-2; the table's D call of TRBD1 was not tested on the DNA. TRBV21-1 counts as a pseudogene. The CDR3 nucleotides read TGTGCCAGCAGCAAATTTGGGGGCAGGGGGCGAGAAGGCTATGGCTACACCTTC. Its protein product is CASSKFGGRGREGYGYTF.